A single T cell receptor (beta chain) is shown here with its context. Its specificity is unknown. These data come from a study of monozygotic twins with inflammatory bowel disease. CDR1 SQVTM and CDR2 ANQGSEA come from the germline V gene. This CDR3 has 13 residues. Whole-study findings and limits: IBD patients exhibited fewer clonotypes shared with other individuals than healthy twins, particularly with disease activity.

Template switching introduced UMIs that contain a 6-nucleotide sample barcode. Two rounds of nested PCR, of roughly 15 and 9 cycles, were run on TCRalpha and TCRbeta cDNA. TCRdb reprocessed the 5' RACE reads and reports one entry per CDR3 protein, with no DNA. The sample yields 200,000 to 250,000 distinct CDR3 sequences, of which the top ten take up around 7.7%. The sequencing sample was made of blood. This sequence joins TRBV29-1 and TRBJ1-5; TCRdb selects TRBD1, and the lack of DNA leaves this call unchecked. The clonotype was recovered from a human donor with ulcerative colitis or Crohn's disease, or a healthy co-twin of an affected twin (not recorded which). The CDR3 region is CSVTGTGDQPQHF.